A single sample gave rise to the 18 T cell receptor beta chains below, sequenced in a study of blood T cells in healthy people across ages. A sample-barcoded 5' primer and a J-beta primer mix were used in a second PCR of about 7 to 12 cycles. TCRdb itself ran the 5' RACE reads through MiXCR, one entry per CDR3 protein. The sample records roughly 1,000,000 distinct CDR3 sequences, roughly a quarter being singletons. This same sample was also taken into another study, of T cells of mothers and their children.

Sequencing was carried out using blood. These receptor sequences come from a girl aged 2-10 years in good health.

A few counts support this clonotype. The V and J genes are TRBV24-1 and TRBJ2-2, with TRBD2 matching 8 bases. Germline V gene lookup returns CDR1 KGHDR and CDR2 SFDVKD. The V segment lost 2 bases and the J segment 1 base; nucleotides outside the gene matches: 8. The length of the CDR3 is 18 residues. CDR3 sequence: CATSDSPGGRMNTGELFF. The CDR3 bases are TGTGCCACCAGTGATTCTCCGGGCGGGAGGATGAACACCGGGGAGCTGTTTTTT.

This chain connects TRBV29-1 to TRBJ1-5; 8 bases fit TRBD1. Per the germline V gene, CDR1 is SQVTM and CDR2 is ANQGSEA. Trimming removed 5 bases from V and 4 bases from J; junction bases left unmatched: 7. This CDR3 comprises 14 residues. The CDR3 nucleotides read TGCAGCGTTTCGCCAGGGGGCAGGAATCAGCCCCAGCATTTT. Amino acid sequence: CSVSPGGRNQPQHF.

This clonotype has just a few counts. The chain uses TRBV4-2 and TRBJ2-5, with D possibly being TRBD1 or TRBD2 (5 bases each). TRBJ2-7 matches the DNA end more closely, so the J call is doubtful. CDR1 and CDR2 from the germline V gene are LGHNA and YNFKEQ. This CDR3 is built from 15 residues. The CDR3 nucleotides are TGTGCCAGCAAGCCTAGCTCCCGGGACGGCTACGAGCAGTACTTC. This translates into CASKPSSRDGYEQYF.

This chain joins TRBV5-6 and TRBJ1-1; 8 bases are a match to TRBD1. The junction had 6 bases not matched to a gene; V was cut back by 7 bases and J by 1 base. This CDR3 has 14 residues. Germline lookup yields CDR1 SGHDT and CDR2 YYEEEE. As DNA, the CDR3 is TGTGCCAGCGCGATACAGGGGGGGAACACTGAAGCTTTCTTT. Protein product: CASAIQGGNTEAFF. The variable domain in full, completed from reference TRBV5-6 and TRBJ1-1, reads DAGVTQSPTHLIKTRGQQVTLRCSPKSGHDTVSWYQQALGQGPQFIFQYYEEEERQRGNFPDRFSGHQFPNYSSELNVNALLLGDSALYLCASAIQGGNTEAFFGQGTRLTVV.

This clonotype was observed a handful of times. This sequence joins TRBV20-1 and TRBJ1-2; perhaps TRBD1 as D (6 bases). The germline gives CDR1 DFQATT, CDR2 SNEGSKA (reference sequence). Deletions cut 8 bases from V and 6 bases from J, with 28 bases between. The CDR3 length is 16 residues. CDR3 bases: TGCAGTCCTGTGGGGAGGGGCAGGGGAGACTTTGATGGCTACACCTTC. Amino acid sequence: CSPVGRGRGDFDGYTF.

This clonotype was seen more than once but under ten times. This chain connects TRBV14 to TRBJ2-5; TRBD2 might be the D (7 bases). The better agreement between TRBJ2-7 and the DNA end casts doubt on the J call. The CDR3 is 16 residues long. The germline gives CDR1 SGHDN, CDR2 FVKESK. The CDR3 region has the DNA TGTGCCAGCAGTTCAGAGGGGGAGGGGAATACCTACGAGCAGTACTTC. This sequence encodes CASSSEGEGNTYEQYF.

The chain couples TRBV4-1 to TRBJ2-1, with 10 bases aligning to TRBD2. In germline, CDR1 is MGHRA, CDR2 YSYEKL. This CDR3 spans 16 amino acids. After removal of 3 bases from V and 4 bases from J, the junction contained 6 bases not matched to a gene. The CDR3 region has the DNA TGCGCCAGCAGCCAGGACTGGACTAGCGGTTACAATGAGCAGTTCTTC. Protein sequence: CASSQDWTSGYNEQFF.

This clonotype has more than one count but fewer than ten. The gene calls are TRBV12-3 or TRBV12-4 and TRBJ2-6; the D is unclear. Trimming pared 7 bases from V and 1 base from J, leaving 11 bases between. CDR3 length equals 15 residues. The CDR3 loop is CASKLEKSGANVLTF. CDR3 sequence (DNA): TGTGCCAGCAAGCTGGAAAAGTCTGGGGCCAACGTCCTGACTTTC.

In regard to this clonotype: A read error may produce the germline difference seen at one junction end. The chain is built from TRBV25-1 and TRBJ2-5; D not certain. Germline CDR1 reads MGHDK; CDR2 reads SYGVNS. The CDR3 runs to 13 residues. CDR3 residues: CASSEYTKETQYF. The CDR3 DNA reads as TGTGCCAGCAGCGAATACACGAAAGAGACCCAGTACTTC. Supplemented by reference TRBV25-1 and TRBJ2-5, the full variable domain reads EADIYQTPRYLVIGTGKKITLECSQTMGHDKMYWYQQDPGMELHLIHYSYGVNSTEKGDLSSESTVSRIRTEHFPLTLESARPSHTSQYLCASSEYTKETQYFGPGTRLLVL.

This chain uses TRBV7-3 with TRBJ2-7; 7 nucleotides match TRBD2. The V segment lost 0 bases and the J segment 5 bases; nucleotides outside the gene matches: 7. There are 15 residues in the CDR3. Germline values: CDR1 SGHTA, CDR2 FQGTGA. Here the CDR3 reads CASSLTGEGADEQYF. CDR3 bases: TGTGCCAGCAGCTTAACAGGGGAGGGCGCGGACGAGCAGTACTTC.

Only a few counts were recorded for this clonotype. V is TRBV4-2 and J is TRBJ2-7; the match to TRBD1 covers 8 bases. This CDR3 comprises 15 residues. Per the germline V gene, CDR1 is LGHNA and CDR2 is YNFKEQ. V shed 0 bases, J shed 6 bases, and the junction held 7 bases outside the gene matches. The CDR3 loop reads CASSQEGQGAGEQYF. CDR3 DNA sequence: TGTGCCAGCAGCCAAGAGGGGCAGGGGGCAGGCGAGCAGTACTTC.

The chain employs TRBV11-2 and TRBJ2-1; the match to TRBD1 covers 8 bases. Germline lookup yields CDR1 SGHAT and CDR2 FQNNGV. The CDR3 length is 15 residues. V lost 1 base to trimming and J lost 6 bases; unmatched junction nucleotides: 5. The CDR3: CASSLVVGQGNEQFF. As DNA, the CDR3 is TGTGCCAGCAGCTTAGTAGTAGGACAGGGCAATGAGCAGTTCTTC.

This clonotype showed up just a few times. The rearrangement joins TRBV18 to TRBJ2-4; D remains unclear. There are 13 residues in the CDR3. Trimming shortened V by 4 bases and J by 8 bases, and 12 bases separated the two germline ends. CDR1 is KGHSH, CDR2 LQKENI, per germline. CDR3 coding DNA: TGTGCCAGCTCACTTCGCTCTGGGGACATTCAGTACTTC. It codes for CASSLRSGDIQYF. Full variable domain (remainder filled in from reference TRBV18 and TRBJ2-4): NAGVMQNPRHLVRRRGQEARLRCSPMKGHSHVYWYRQLPEEGLKFMVYLQKENIIDESGMPKERFSAEFPKEGPSILRIQQVVRGDSAAYFCASSLRSGDIQYFGAGTRLSVL.

This clonotype was counted a few times. This chain joins TRBV6-6 and TRBJ2-6; D is perhaps TRBD1 (5 bases). There are 16 residues in the CDR3. The V end lost 9 bases, the J end lost 3 bases, and 18 bases lay between the germline ends. Germline V lookup: CDR1 MNHNY, CDR2 SVGAGI (reference sequence). In nucleotides, the CDR3 is TGTGCCAGTCAAACGTTGCAGGGTGGTGGGGCCAACGTCCTGACTTTC. Translating gives CASQTLQGGGANVLTF.

This clonotype was counted only a few times. The rearrangement links TRBV29-1 to TRBJ1-1; 8 bases agree with TRBD1. Germline CDR1 SQVTM, CDR2 ANQGSEA. Trimming took 7 bases from V and 4 from J; bases not matched to a gene: 5. The CDR3 is 12 residues long. The CDR3 sequence is CSAHRGATEAFF. CDR3 sequence (DNA): TGCAGCGCCCACAGGGGGGCCACTGAAGCTTTCTTT.

Regarding this clonotype: At one end the junction does not follow the germline gene, possibly because of a read error. V usage is TRBV11-2 and J usage is TRBJ2-2; 10 bases line up with TRBD1. Germline V gives CDR1 SGHAT, CDR2 FQNNGV. The CDR3 contains 13 residues. This chain's CDR3 is CASSSSGTGELFF. Here the CDR3 DNA reads TGTGCCAGCAGCTCGTCCGGGACAGGGGAACTGTTTTTT.

This chain joins TRBV29-1 and TRBJ1-2; TRBD1 is a possible D gene (5 bases). Per the germline V gene, CDR1 is SQVTM and CDR2 is ANQGSEA. This CDR3 is 12 amino acids long. Trimming took 6 bases from V and 2 from J, leaving 10 bases between them. CDR3 DNA sequence: TGCAGCGTGCTCGCAGGGAACTATGGCTACACCTTC. Translation gives CSVLAGNYGYTF.

This chain joins TRBV5-6 and TRBJ1-1, with TRBD1 as a possible D gene (6 bases). The germline V gene encodes CDR1 SGHDT and CDR2 YYEEEE. Trimming removed 1 base at V and 6 bases at J, with 19 bases between. The CDR3 loop spans 16 amino acids. CDR3 in amino acids: CASSLTRGWDRAEAFF. The CDR3 bases are TGTGCCAGCAGCTTGACCAGGGGCTGGGATAGGGCTGAAGCTTTCTTT. The full variable domain, with the rest looked up from reference TRBV5-6 and TRBJ1-1, is DAGVTQSPTHLIKTRGQQVTLRCSPKSGHDTVSWYQQALGQGPQFIFQYYEEEERQRGNFPDRFSGHQFPNYSSELNVNALLLGDSALYLCASSLTRGWDRAEAFFGQGTRLTVV.